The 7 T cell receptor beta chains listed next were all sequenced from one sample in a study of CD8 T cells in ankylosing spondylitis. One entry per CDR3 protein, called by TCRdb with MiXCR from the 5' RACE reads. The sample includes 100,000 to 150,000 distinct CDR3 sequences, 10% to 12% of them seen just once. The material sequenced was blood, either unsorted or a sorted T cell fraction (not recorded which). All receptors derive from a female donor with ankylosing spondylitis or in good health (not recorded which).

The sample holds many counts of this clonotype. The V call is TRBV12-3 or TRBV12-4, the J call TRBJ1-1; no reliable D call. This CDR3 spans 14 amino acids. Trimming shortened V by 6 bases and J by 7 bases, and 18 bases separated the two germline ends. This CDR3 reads CASSAMAWGGEAFF. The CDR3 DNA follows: TGTGCCAGCAGCGCCATGGCGTGGGGTGGTGAAGCTTTCTTT.

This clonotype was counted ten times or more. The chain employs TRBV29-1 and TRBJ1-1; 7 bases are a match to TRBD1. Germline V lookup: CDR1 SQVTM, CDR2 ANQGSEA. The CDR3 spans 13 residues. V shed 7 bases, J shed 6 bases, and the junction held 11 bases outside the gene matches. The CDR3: CSGGDSGFSEAFF. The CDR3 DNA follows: TGCAGCGGGGGGGACAGTGGGTTCTCTGAAGCTTTCTTT. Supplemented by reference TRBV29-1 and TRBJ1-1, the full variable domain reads SAVISQKPSRDICQRGTSLTIQCQVDSQVTMMFWYRQQPGQSLTLIATANQGSEATYESGFVIDKFPISRPNLTFSTLTVSNMSPEDSSIYLCSGGDSGFSEAFFGQGTRLTVV.

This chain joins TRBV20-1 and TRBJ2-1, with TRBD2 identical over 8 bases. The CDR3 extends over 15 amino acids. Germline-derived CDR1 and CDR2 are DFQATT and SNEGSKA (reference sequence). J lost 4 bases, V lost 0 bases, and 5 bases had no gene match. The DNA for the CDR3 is TGCAGTGCTAGAGATCCCGGCGGGAGGTACAATGAGCAGTTCTTC. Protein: CSARDPGGRYNEQFF.

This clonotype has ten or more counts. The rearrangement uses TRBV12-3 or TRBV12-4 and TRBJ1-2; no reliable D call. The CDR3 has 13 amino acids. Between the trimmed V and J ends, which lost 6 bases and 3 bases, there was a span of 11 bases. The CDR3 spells CASSLDVDYGYTF. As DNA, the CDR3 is TGTGCCAGCAGCCTCGACGTAGACTATGGCTACACCTTC.

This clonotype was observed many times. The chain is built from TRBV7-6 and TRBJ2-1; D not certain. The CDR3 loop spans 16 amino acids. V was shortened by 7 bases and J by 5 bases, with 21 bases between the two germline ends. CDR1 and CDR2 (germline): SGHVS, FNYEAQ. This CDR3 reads CASNTGWWERDNEQFF. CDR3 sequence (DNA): TGTGCCAGCAACACCGGCTGGTGGGAACGGGACAATGAGCAGTTCTTC.

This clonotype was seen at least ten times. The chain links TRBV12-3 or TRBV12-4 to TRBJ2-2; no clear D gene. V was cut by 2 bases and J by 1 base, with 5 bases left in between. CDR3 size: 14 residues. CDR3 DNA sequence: TGTGCCAGCAGTTTAACGTGGAACACCGGGGAGCTGTTTTTT. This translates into CASSLTWNTGELFF.

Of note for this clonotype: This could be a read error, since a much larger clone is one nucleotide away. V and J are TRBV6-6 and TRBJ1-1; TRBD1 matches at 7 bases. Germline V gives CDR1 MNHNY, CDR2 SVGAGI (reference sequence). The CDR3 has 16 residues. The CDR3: CAGRDDTNRGGTEAFF. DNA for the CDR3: TGTGCCGGCAGGGATGATACAAACAGGGGTGGCACTGAAGCTTTCTTT.